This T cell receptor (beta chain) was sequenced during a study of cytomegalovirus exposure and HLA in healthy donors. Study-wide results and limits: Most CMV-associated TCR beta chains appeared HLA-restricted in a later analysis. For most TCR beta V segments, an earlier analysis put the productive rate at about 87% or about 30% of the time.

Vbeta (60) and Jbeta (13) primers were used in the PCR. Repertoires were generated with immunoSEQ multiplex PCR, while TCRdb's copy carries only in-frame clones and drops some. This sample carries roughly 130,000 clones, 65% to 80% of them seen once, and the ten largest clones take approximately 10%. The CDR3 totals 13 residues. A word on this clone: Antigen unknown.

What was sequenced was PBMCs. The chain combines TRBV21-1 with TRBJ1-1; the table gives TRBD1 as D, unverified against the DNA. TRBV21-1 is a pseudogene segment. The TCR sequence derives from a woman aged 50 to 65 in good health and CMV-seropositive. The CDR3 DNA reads TGTGCCAGAGTACACAGGGGGAACACTGAAGCTTTCTTT. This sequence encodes CARVHRGNTEAFF.